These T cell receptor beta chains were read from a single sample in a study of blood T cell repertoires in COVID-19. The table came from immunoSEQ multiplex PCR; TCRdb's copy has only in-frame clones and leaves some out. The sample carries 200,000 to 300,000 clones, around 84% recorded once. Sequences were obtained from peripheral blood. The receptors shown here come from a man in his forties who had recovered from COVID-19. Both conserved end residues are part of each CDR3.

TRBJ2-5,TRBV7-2,CASSNSQGYQETQYF
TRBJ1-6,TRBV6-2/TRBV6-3,CASSPRKGVYSPLHF
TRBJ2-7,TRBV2,CTNPPIPDHIWAEQYF
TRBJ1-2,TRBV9,CASSATGQGRFNYGYTF
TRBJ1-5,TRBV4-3,CASSQDWAQEHQPQHF
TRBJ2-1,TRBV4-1,CASSQDTRPHEQFF
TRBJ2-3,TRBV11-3,CASSLGGAGTDTQYF
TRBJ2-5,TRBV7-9,CASSFPRGLGETQYF
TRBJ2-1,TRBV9,CASSAEAGEQFF
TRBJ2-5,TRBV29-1,CSVRGVLGLDQETQYF
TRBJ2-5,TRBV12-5,CAVSGPQETQYF
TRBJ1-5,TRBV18,CASSRGQGDNQPQHF
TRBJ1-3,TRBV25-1,CASTTQGVRNTIYF
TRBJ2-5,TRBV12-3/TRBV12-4,CASSFRQRETQYF
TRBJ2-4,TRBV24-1,CATSGNGGKQYF
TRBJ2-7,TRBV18,CASSPPGTGAIGYEQYF
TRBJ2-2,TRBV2,CASGPPNTGELFF
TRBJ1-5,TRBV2,CASSARTGGTNQPQHF
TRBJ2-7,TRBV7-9,CASSTRQGSTGEQYF
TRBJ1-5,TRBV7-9,CASSQNGFYNQPQHF
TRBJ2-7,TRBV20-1,CSASLLSSGGAGDEQYF
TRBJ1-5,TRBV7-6,CASSLGRGGNQPQHF
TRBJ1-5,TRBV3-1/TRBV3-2,CASSQDGEGEQPQHF
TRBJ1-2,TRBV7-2,CASSLGGGWGYTF
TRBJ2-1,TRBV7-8,CASSTGGGILGGLGEQFF
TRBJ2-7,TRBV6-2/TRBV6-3,CASSASGEQYF
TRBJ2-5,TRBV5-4,CASSVSGQETQYF
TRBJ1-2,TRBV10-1,CASTRDKVSYGYTF
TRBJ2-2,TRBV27,CASSLDRGAGELFF
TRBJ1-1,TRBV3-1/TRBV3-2,CASSQNPPTGRGEAFF
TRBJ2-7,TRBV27,CASSFLAGGPIPQQYF
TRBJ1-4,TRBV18,CASSQQGQGEKLFF
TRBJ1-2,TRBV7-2,CASVPGQGAESYGYTF
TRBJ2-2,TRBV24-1,CATSETGTGRTGELFF
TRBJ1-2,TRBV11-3,CASSLGQGFGYTF
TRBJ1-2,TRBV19,CASTLAGTELYGYTF
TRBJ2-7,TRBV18,CASSPGGLSSYEQYF